The 25 T cell receptor beta chains presented below share a single source sample, sequenced in a study of TIL therapy for anti-PD-1-resistant metastatic lung cancer listed by TCRdb under 2021. The immunoSEQ v3 hsTCRB kit was used to amplify TCR beta CDR3 regions from genomic DNA through bias-controlled multiplex PCR. TCRdb obtained this table from immuneACCESS and retained in-frame rearrangements with V and J assigned. These tables miss some clones; where compared with another copy, unresolved V genes account for less than half of the shortfall, and the remainder is unexplained. The sample table contains around 100,000 clones; only one count was recorded for 65% of them. Of the sample, approximately 11% is held by the ten largest clones. According to the study, the label for this sample's time point signals: pre-treatment sample, taken before nivolumab and TIL therapy. Excised metastases, mostly pleural nodules or supraclavicular lymph nodes, were used as baseline tumor samples and were taken from the same resection from which TIL were grown.

The sample was tumor tissue, taken at baseline. Receptors originate from a person between 30 and 79 years old with non-small cell lung cancer.

V gene TRBV11-3 combines with J gene TRBJ2-6, with a tentative D call TRBD2 (5 bases). The V gene lost 5 bases and the J gene lost 0 bases, with 14 bases spanning the gap. This CDR3 has 17 amino acids. The germline CDR1 and CDR2 sequences are SGHNT and YENEEA. Here the CDR3 DNA reads TGTGCCAGCAGCCCGGGGATTGTGGGCTCTGGGGCCAACGTCCTGACTTTC. Encoded protein: CASSPGIVGSGANVLTF.

The V and J genes are TRBV5-1 and TRBJ1-2, with 7 bases fitting TRBD1. Germline V gives CDR1 SGHRS, CDR2 YFSETQ. V dropped 5 bases and J dropped 0; count of bases not matched to a gene: 7. This CDR3 is 15 amino acids long. DNA for the CDR3: TGCGCCAGCAGAACCGGGACAGCGACTAACTATGGCTACACCTTC. Protein sequence: CASRTGTATNYGYTF.

This sequence joins TRBV6-6 and TRBJ2-2; D is uncertain. Trimming removed 6 bases from V and 2 bases from J, with 13 bases in between. The germline V gene encodes CDR1 MNHNY and CDR2 SVGAGI (reference sequence). This CDR3 spans 15 amino acids. The CDR3 DNA follows: TGTGCCAGCAGGTTAGACTCTCTCAACACCGGGGAGCTGTTTTTT. Translated: CASRLDSLNTGELFF.

This chain links TRBV5-1 with TRBJ2-2; D gene uncertain. The CDR3 runs to 14 residues. The germline CDR1 and CDR2 sequences are SGHRS and YFSETQ. The ends were cut back, 0 bases at V and 6 bases at J, with 9 bases in the middle. CDR3 in amino acids: CASSLVLEAGELFF. The CDR3 DNA reads TGCGCCAGCAGCTTGGTTTTAGAGGCCGGGGAGCTGTTTTTT.

This chain joins TRBV29-1 and TRBJ1-6, with D unclear. Germline V gene lookup returns CDR1 SQVTM and CDR2 ANQGSEA. The V end was cut by 5 bases, the J end by 3 bases, with 8 bases between. This CDR3 comprises 13 residues. For the CDR3, the DNA is TGCAGCGTTTGTTCGGACTATAATTCACCCCTCCACTTT. Its translation: CSVCSDYNSPLHF.

In this sample, this clone turned up a few times. For the CDR3, the DNA is TGTGCCAGCTCCCCCTCACGGGAGGGTAGCAAAAACATTCAGTACTTC. Translating it yields CASSPSREGSKNIQYF. V is TRBV18 and J is TRBJ2-4; 8 nucleotides line up with TRBD2. The CDR3 extends over 16 amino acids. Germline assignment: CDR1 KGHSH and CDR2 LQKENI. V was clipped by 6 bases and J by 3 bases; unmatched bases: 10.

This clone was picked up a small number of times. The V call is TRBV5-6, the J call TRBJ2-7; TRBD2 matches 10 bases. Looked up from germline, CDR1 is SGHDT and CDR2 is YYEEEE. The V segment lost 6 bases and the J segment 6 bases; nucleotides outside the gene matches: 3. The CDR3 has 12 amino acids. The CDR3 DNA sequence: TGTGCCAGCACTAGCGGGAGAGGCGAGCAGTACTTC. This sequence encodes CASTSGRGEQYF. Looking up the rest from reference TRBV5-6 and TRBJ2-7 gives the full variable domain: DAGVTQSPTHLIKTRGQQVTLRCSPKSGHDTVSWYQQALGQGPQFIFQYYEEEERQRGNFPDRFSGHQFPNYSSELNVNALLLGDSALYLCASTSGRGEQYFGPGTRLTVT.

The rearrangement uses TRBV5-1 and TRBJ2-3, with D perhaps TRBD1 or TRBD2 (5 bases each). V lost 7 bases and J lost 2, with 17 bases in between. Germline V gives CDR1 SGHRS, CDR2 YFSETQ. CDR3 size: 15 residues. This CDR3 is CASQVGPTVTDTQYF. The CDR3 DNA sequence: TGCGCCAGCCAGGTGGGACCAACTGTCACAGATACGCAGTATTTT.

This clone has only a few counts. The J gene is TRBJ2-7, the V gene TRBV4-1; D is possibly TRBD1 (6 bases). With 4 bases removed from V and 1 base from J, the gap between germline ends came to 17 bases. Germline CDR1 reads MGHRA; CDR2 reads YSYEKL. The CDR3 runs to 16 residues. The CDR3 is CASSRDTGSRSYEQYF. CDR3 sequence (DNA): TGCGCCAGCAGCCGGGACACAGGGAGCCGTTCCTACGAGCAGTACTTC.

V usage is TRBV14 and J usage is TRBJ1-5; D might be TRBD1 (5 bases). This CDR3 region has 13 residues. CDR1 is SGHDN and CDR2 is FVKESK in the germline V gene. V lost 1 base, J lost 4 bases, and 5 bases lay in between. CDR3: CASSQAGNQPQHF. DNA of the CDR3: TGTGCCAGCAGCCAAGCAGGGAATCAGCCCCAGCATTTT.

This clone was detected a few times. CDR3 region: CASSGGRGYGYTF. The CDR3, as DNA: TGCGCCAGCAGCGGGGGACGGGGCTATGGCTACACCTTC. The genes are TRBV4-1 and TRBJ1-2; D may be TRBD1 (5 bases). In germline, CDR1 is MGHRA, CDR2 YSYEKL. The V end lost 5 bases, the J end lost 4 bases, and 11 bases lay between the germline ends. This CDR3 has 13 amino acids.

The table lists this clone with a count of one. The sample contains more than one DNA sequence encoding this CDR3. The V gene is TRBV6-5, the J gene TRBJ2-2; 8 positions match TRBD2. CDR1 and CDR2 (germline): MNHEY, SVGAGI. After removal of 11 bases from V and 7 bases from J, the junction contained 15 bases not matched to a gene. CDR3 size: 15 residues. This CDR3 is CARRGTERGSGELFF. In DNA, the CDR3 is TGTGCCCGCCGGGGGACGGAGCGGGGGAGCGGGGAGCTGTTTTTT.

J is TRBJ2-2 and V is TRBV7-3; 10 bases align to TRBD1. This CDR3 is built from 17 residues. Unmatched junction bases numbered 10, after V lost 5 bases and J lost 4 bases. Germline V CDR1 and CDR2: SGHTA, FQGTGA. The CDR3 loop is CASSLGPGTGATGELFF. The CDR3 DNA is TGTGCCAGCAGCCTAGGGCCGGGGACAGGGGCCACCGGGGAGCTGTTTTTT.

The rearrangement links TRBV6-6 to TRBJ1-1; 7 bases agree with TRBD1. CDR1 and CDR2 (germline): MNHNY, SVGAGI (reference sequence). V lost 7 bases to trimming and J lost 4 bases; unmatched junction nucleotides: 12. There are 15 residues in the CDR3. CDR3 in amino acids: CASNHRGAGGTEAFF. The DNA for the CDR3 is TGTGCCAGCAATCATAGGGGTGCAGGGGGCACTGAAGCTTTCTTT.

This clone was seen a handful of times. The chain employs TRBV4-1 and TRBJ1-6; TRBD1 aligns across 7 bases. V dropped 3 bases and J dropped 0; count of bases not matched to a gene: 5. The CDR3 runs 17 residues. Per germline, CDR1 MGHRA and CDR2 YSYEKL. In nucleotides, the CDR3 is TGCGCCAGCAGCCACGGGACAGACAGCTCCTATAATTCACCCCTCCACTTT. Translated: CASSHGTDSSYNSPLHF.

This clone has more than one count but fewer than ten. V usage is TRBV3-1 (or the pseudogene TRBV3-2) and J usage is TRBJ1-1, with TRBD1 as a possible D gene (6 bases). The CDR3 is 15 amino acids. V was pared by 1 base and J by 1 base, with 10 bases between. Germline V CDR1 and CDR2: LGHDT, YNNKEL (reference sequence). CDR3 sequence reads: CASSQVIGGNTEAFF. CDR3 in DNA: TGTGCCAGCAGCCAAGTAATAGGGGGGAACACTGAAGCTTTCTTT.

The genes are TRBV18 and TRBJ2-5; TRBD2 matches at 7 bases. Unmatched junction bases numbered 3, after V lost 3 bases and J lost 5 bases. Germline V lookup: CDR1 KGHSH, CDR2 LQKENI. There are 13 residues in the CDR3. The CDR3 reads CASSPTSRETQYF. The CDR3 bases are TGTGCCAGCTCACCGACTAGCCGGGAGACCCAGTACTTC.

The chain couples TRBV28 to TRBJ1-5; D is ambiguous. The CDR3 is made up of 14 amino acids. Trimming pared 3 bases from V and 9 bases from J, leaving 15 bases between. The V gene's germline CDR1 is MDHEN and CDR2 SYDVKM. The CDR3 DNA reads TGTGCCAGCAGTTTCGGCCAGTCGCGAGGGCCCCAGCATTTT. Translation: CASSFGQSRGPQHF.

The J gene is TRBJ2-7, the V gene TRBV6-6; possibly TRBD1 for D (6 bases). The V and J ends lost 0 bases and 4 bases respectively, with 7 bases between them. The CDR3 consists of 13 residues. The germline CDR1 and CDR2 sequences are MNHNY and SVGAGI (reference sequence). CDR3 nucleotide sequence: TGTGCCAGCAGTTACTCCACAGGGTACGAGCAGTACTTC. Protein: CASSYSTGYEQYF.

The rearrangement uses TRBV9 and TRBJ2-3; 8 bases fit TRBD2. The junction had 2 bases not matched to a gene; V was cut back by 1 base and J by 1 base. This CDR3 spans 15 amino acids. In germline, CDR1 is SGDLS, CDR2 YYNGEE. CDR3 sequence: CASSVSGSGTDTQYF. DNA for the CDR3: TGTGCCAGCAGCGTAAGCGGGAGCGGCACAGATACGCAGTATTTT.

This clone showed up just a few times. The V call is TRBV2, the J call TRBJ1-1, with D possibly being TRBD1 (6 bases). Per the germline V gene, CDR1 is SNHLY and CDR2 is FYNNEI. CDR3 length: 16 amino acids. Trimming pared 7 bases from V and 4 bases from J, leaving 22 bases between. CDR3 residues: CASTGGTLSLGTEAFF. CDR3 in DNA: TGTGCCAGCACCGGTGGGACACTAAGCCTCGGCACTGAAGCTTTCTTT.

The V gene is TRBV28, the J gene TRBJ2-7, with 9 bases fitting TRBD1. This CDR3 is built from 15 residues. With 6 bases clipped from V and 0 bases from J, the junction kept 6 bases outside the gene matches. Germline lookup yields CDR1 MDHEN and CDR2 SYDVKM. The chain's CDR3 is CASSSDRGPSYEQYF. The CDR3 DNA is TGTGCCAGCAGCTCGGACAGGGGCCCCTCCTACGAGCAGTACTTC.

This clone was observed a handful of times. The rearrangement joins TRBV19 to TRBJ2-7, with 10 bases identical to TRBD1. This CDR3 is built from 17 residues. With V trimmed by 6 bases and J by 0 bases, 11 bases remained unmatched. Germline V gene data show CDR1 as LNHDA and CDR2 as SQIVND (reference sequence). CDR3 in DNA: TGTGCCAGTAGAGGGACAGGGGTTCTCCGAGACTCCTACGAGCAGTACTTC. The encoded protein is CASRGTGVLRDSYEQYF.

This chain uses TRBV19 with TRBJ1-3; D unresolved. CDR3 length: 15 residues. Germline V gives CDR1 LNHDA, CDR2 SQIVND (reference sequence). The V and J ends lost 4 bases and 0 bases respectively, with 10 bases between them. The CDR3 reads CASSTTASSGNTIYF. The CDR3 nucleotides read TGTGCCAGTAGTACCACAGCGAGCTCTGGAAACACCATATATTTT. Full variable domain (rest looked up from reference TRBV19 and TRBJ1-3): DGGITQSPKYLFRKEGQNVTLSCEQNLNHDAMYWYRQDPGQGLRLIYYSQIVNDFQKGDIAEGYSVSREKKESFPLTVTSAQKNPTAFYLCASSTTASSGNTIYFGEGSWLTVV.

V is TRBV14 and J is TRBJ2-1; D perhaps matches TRBD1 (5 bases). CDR1 SGHDN and CDR2 FVKESK come from the germline V gene. Trimming cost V 6 bases and J 6 bases, with 12 bases left between them. The CDR3 length is 13 residues. CDR3 amino acids: CASRHQGRNEQFF. For the CDR3, the DNA is TGTGCCAGCAGACACCAGGGCCGCAATGAGCAGTTCTTC.